This T cell receptor (beta chain) comes out of a study of shared clonotypes between healthy human individuals (dated by TCRdb to about 2020). About the study as a whole: A few men and a couple of women, aged 18 to 49 years, made up the cohort. For each donor, CD4 naive and CD4 memory were each given three plates, CD8 naive was given two plates, and CD8 memory was given one plate. To estimate repertoire size and how much clonotype sharing occurs between individuals, the study deeply sequenced the blood TCR repertoires of several healthy adults. Different laboratories and diverse techniques were used to prepare libraries and sequence TCR repertoires, to increase sequencing depth and limit assay-specific biases. Leukapheresis yielded between about 0.85 and 10 billion PBMCs per donor.

A note on this clone: Its cognate antigen has yet to be identified. One end of the junction fails to match germline, which may point to a read error.

Points the paper makes about the study in general: The small number of donors limited the genetic and exposure-history diversity represented. Sampling was restricted to blood, and TCR repertoires in tissue are likely to differ from TCR repertoires in blood. Naive subsets generally had larger estimated clonotype richness than memory subsets did. Even with the large sequencing depth, rarefaction of the sorted-subset datasets indicated that sequencing was incomplete. Based on pairwise subsampling, the degree of clonotype sharing among donors was expected to be affected by sequencing depth. Sharing across four donors was observed for 5% to 6.5% of naive CD4, about 3.2% of naive CD8, about 2.5% of memory CD4, and roughly 0.43% of memory CD8 clonotypes. Compared with non-shared clonotypes, clonotypes shared by all four sorted-subset donors had higher generation probabilities.

CDR1 MNHNS and CDR2 SASEGT are derived from the germline V gene. The CDR3, from cysteine to phenylalanine, totals 15 residues. The DNA shown is the 45-base CDR3, in frame from base 1. Using the deep immunoSEQ assay, multiplex PCR amplified TCR CDR3 regions from genomic DNA. Extracted genomic DNA from each cell subset was distributed evenly across all wells of several immunoSEQ 96-well plates, and each plate was treated as a replicate. For sorted subsets, around 200 ng genomic DNA, equal to 30,000 or so T cell genomes, was loaded into each replicate PCR. Purified libraries were quantified with a Qubit 3.0 fluorometer, sized on a Bioanalyzer 2100, and re-quantified with the KAPA Library Quantification kit. Each immunoSEQ 96-well plate was sequenced on its own single-read 150-cycle Illumina NextSeq 550 flow cell. Per the original workflow: Because the immunoSEQ output held only junctional sequences and lacked quality scores, the filtering could not match the filtering applied to full-length reads. Sequences were annotated with PyIR, a Python wrapper for IgBLAST v1.9, using IMGT germline references to assign V/J genes and CDR3. Reads were removed for weak V/J assignments (E-value above 1e-6), missing CDR3, stop codons, out-of-frame junctions, or ambiguous translated residues. V3J clonotypes were defined as sequences sharing the same inferred V gene, J gene, and CDR3 amino acid sequence. To compute the percentage overlap between repertoires, the number of shared unique clonotypes was divided by the size of the smaller repertoire. Repertoire richness was assessed with RTK rarefaction, the Chao1 estimator, and Recon v2.1 estimates of unobserved clonotypes. OLGA was used to compute generation probabilities for all TCRbeta clonotypes that the gDNA method yielded from several donors. TCRdb obtained this table from immuneACCESS and retained in-frame rearrangements with V and J assigned. These tables miss some clones; where compared with another copy, unresolved V genes account for less than half of the shortfall, and the remainder is unexplained. That table supplies the V and J calls and clone size; D and trimming were determined from the DNA. The sample has around 1.5 million clones on record, approximately 98% of them singletons. About 0.45% of the sample belongs to the ten largest clones.

Donors were healthy HIV-negative adults with no recently reported acute infections or vaccinations. All donors were Caucasian adults living in Nashville, Tennessee, USA. Magnetic negative selection was used to enrich CD4+ T cells, after which naive cells were positively selected on CD45RA and the negative fraction became the memory subset. Blood was collected by leukapheresis, and PBMCs were isolated by Ficoll-Histopaque density gradient centrifugation and then cryopreserved in liquid nitrogen vapor phase. Analytical flow cytometry was used to check the purity and quantity of each magnetically sorted T cell population. From each sorted fraction, genomic DNA was isolated and quantified by UV absorbance on a Nanodrop 2000c.

The sequence came from a man aged 25 to 45 in good health. The V and J segments used are TRBV6-1 and TRBJ2-2, with the D gene too uncertain to name. The sample taken for sequencing was naive CD4+ T cells sorted from blood. Interpreted using the paper, the cell subset or site label stands for: CD45RA+ positively selected. The CDR3 reads as follows: CASSESVTFTGELFF. The sequenced DNA is TGTGCCAGCAGTGAATCCGTGACTTTTACCGGTGAGCTGTTTTTT.